This T cell receptor (beta chain) was sequenced in a study of T cells in Graves' hyperthyroidism and ophthalmopathy. General study results and limits: For ophthalmopathy, model prediction preceded onset by a median 6.5 months. Blood also carried most thyroid clonotypes expanded above 0.001.

Over 18 months, lack of ophthalmopathy progression marked Graves' hyperthyroidism as stable. PBMCs came from less than 11 ml fresh peripheral blood. This clonotype was counted at least ten times. What it binds is not known. Amplified TCR beta CDR3 regions derived from RNA transcripts. TCR CDR3 regions were first amplified by RT-PCR with HTBI primers. One entry per CDR3 protein results from TCRdb running MiXCR on the multiplex PCR reads. The sample comprises hundreds of thousands of distinct CDR3 sequences, approximately 14% of which are singletons, and about a tenth rests with the top ten. V lost 8 bases and J lost 0, with 8 bases in between. The CDR3 length is 12 residues. Germline V CDR1 and CDR2: MNHEY, SVGEGT.

This chain connects TRBV6-2 or TRBV6-3 to TRBJ2-7; D is unresolved. The receptor comes from a woman between 18 and 30 years old with Graves' hyperthyroidism. Sequenced sample: blood. The DNA of the CDR3 is TGTGCCAGCCGCAGGAGCTCCTACGAGCAGTACTTC. Protein product: CASRRSSYEQYF.